The 32 T cell receptor beta chains in this list originate from one sample, sequenced in a study of OX40 agonist ivuxolimab in advanced cancers. The data were produced by immunoSEQ multiplex PCR, yet TCRdb's version contains in-frame clones alone and is incomplete. The sample lists approximately 59,000 clones; over 80% were seen once. Source: CD4+ or CD8+ T cells sorted from blood, taken in a trial of the OX40 agonist ivuxolimab. The source of these receptors is an adult with an advanced solid tumor such as melanoma, head and neck, liver or kidney cancer.

This chain uses TRBV7-9 with TRBJ2-7; 8 bases match TRBD2. This CDR3 has 15 residues. V trimming: 5 bases; J trimming: 5 bases; junction bases outside the gene matches: 11. The germline CDR1 and CDR2 sequences are SEHNR and FQNEAQ (reference sequence). CDR3 coding DNA: TGTGCCAGCAGCCTTCTGATTAGCGGGGTCGACGAGCAGTACTTC. This translates into CASSLLISGVDEQYF.

V gene TRBV10-2 combines with J gene TRBJ2-2; TRBD1 is a possible D gene (6 bases). The V gene lost 6 bases and the J gene lost 1 base, with 18 bases spanning the gap. The germline CDR1 and CDR2 sequences are WSHSY and SAAADI. This CDR3 is 17 amino acids long. The CDR3 region is CASRGQWGQGNTGELFF. CDR3 DNA: TGCGCCAGCAGAGGCCAGTGGGGGCAGGGGAACACCGGGGAGCTGTTTTTT.

This clone occurred once. This rearrangement joins TRBV6-5 to TRBJ2-7, with D perhaps being TRBD1 or TRBD2 (5 bases each). CDR3 length equals 14 residues. Germline V gene lookup returns CDR1 MNHEY and CDR2 SVGAGI. V lost 7 bases to trimming and J lost 5 bases, with 18 bases between them. As DNA, the CDR3 is TGTGCCAGCATGAAGTGGGACGGAGACAACGAGCAGTACTTC. This codes for CASMKWDGDNEQYF.

The J gene is TRBJ2-3, the V gene TRBV6-1; D is undetermined. With 4 bases removed from V and 0 bases from J, the gap between germline ends came to 11 bases. Germline assignment: CDR1 MNHNS and CDR2 SASEGT. The CDR3 length is 15 residues. CDR3 in DNA: TGTGCCAGCAGTGTTAGACAAGCTAGCACAGATACGCAGTATTTT. Protein sequence: CASSVRQASTDTQYF.

V is TRBV6-6 and J is TRBJ2-1; no clear D gene. With 0 bases removed from V and 3 bases from J, the gap between germline ends came to 12 bases. From germline, CDR1 is MNHNY and CDR2 SVGAGI (reference sequence). CDR3 length: 16 amino acids. CDR3 loop: CASSYSAAAVYNEQFF. The CDR3 nucleotides are TGTGCCAGCAGTTACTCGGCCGCTGCCGTCTACAATGAGCAGTTCTTC.

This chain joins TRBV30 and TRBJ1-2, with D perhaps TRBD1 (5 bases). V was clipped by 4 bases and J by 8 bases, with 14 bases between them. The CDR3 sequence is 12 residues long. From germline, CDR1 is GTSNPN and CDR2 SVGIG (reference sequence). CDR3 protein: CAWIRVSGGYTF. CDR3 nucleotide sequence: TGTGCCTGGATCAGGGTGTCCGGCGGCTACACCTTC. Complete variable domain (other parts from reference TRBV30 and TRBJ1-2): SQTIHQWPATLVQPVGSPLSLECTVEGTSNPNLYWYRQAAGRGLQLLFYSVGIGQISSEVPQNLSASRPQDRQFILSSKKLLLSDSGFYLCAWIRVSGGYTFGSGTRLTVV.

This chain connects TRBV30 to TRBJ2-5; D is possibly TRBD2 (5 bases). V gave up 2 bases and J gave up 5 bases, with 12 bases separating them. This CDR3 region has 13 residues. CDR1 and CDR2 (germline): GTSNPN, SVGIG (reference sequence). The CDR3 region is CAWSRGRRETQYF. The CDR3 DNA reads as TGTGCCTGGAGTAGAGGGAGAAGGGAGACCCAGTACTTC. Combining the CDR3 with reference TRBV30 and TRBJ2-5 gives the whole variable domain SQTIHQWPATLVQPVGSPLSLECTVEGTSNPNLYWYRQAAGRGLQLLFYSVGIGQISSEVPQNLSASRPQDRQFILSSKKLLLSDSGFYLCAWSRGRRETQYFGPGTRLLVL.

The chain employs TRBV11-2 and TRBJ1-3; D gene ambiguous. This CDR3 region has 15 residues. Germline lookup yields CDR1 SGHAT and CDR2 FQNNGV. Trimming took off 1 base at V and 0 bases at J, with 7 bases between the two ends. CDR3 in DNA: TGTGCCAGCAGCTTAGCGGCCACCTCTGGAAACACCATATATTTT. Its translation is CASSLAATSGNTIYF.

This clone was observed once. The chain recombines TRBV5-8 with TRBJ2-7; 7 bases line up with TRBD2. The CDR3 length is 15 residues. V shed 1 base, J shed 0 bases, and the junction held 4 bases outside the gene matches. CDR1 and CDR2 (germline): SGHTS, YDEGEE. This CDR3 is CASSLSGTNSYEQYF. For the CDR3, the DNA is TGTGCCAGCAGCTTGAGTGGGACTAACTCCTACGAGCAGTACTTC.

The chain has TRBV19 and TRBJ1-4, with 12 nucleotides matching TRBD1. The V and J ends lost 3 bases and 12 bases, in that order; junction bases with no gene match: 5. Germline V lookup: CDR1 LNHDA, CDR2 SQIVND (reference sequence). The CDR3 has 14 amino acids. Here the CDR3 DNA reads TGTGCCAGTAGTATCGGGACAGGGGGCTTGGAACTGTTTTTT. This gives the protein CASSIGTGGLELFF.

This chain uses TRBV2 with TRBJ2-4; D tentatively fits TRBD1 or TRBD2 (5 bases each). This CDR3 contains 14 residues. V was shortened by 7 bases and J by 5 bases, with 15 bases between the two germline ends. CDR1 is SNHLY, CDR2 FYNNEI, per germline. The CDR3 sequence is CASTFSRGENIQYF. For the CDR3, the DNA is TGTGCCAGCACCTTCTCAAGGGGAGAAAACATTCAGTACTTC. The full variable domain, in which reference TRBV2 and TRBJ2-4 provide the parts outside the CDR3, is EPEVTQTPSHQVTQMGQEVILRCVPISNHLYFYWYRQILGQKVEFLVSFYNNEISEKSEIFDDQFSVERPDGSNFTLKIRSTKLEDSAMYFCASTFSRGENIQYFGAGTRLSVL.

The rearrangement uses TRBV27 and TRBJ2-1, with D possibly matching TRBD2 (6 bases). Germline CDR1 and CDR2: MNHEY and SMNVEV (reference sequence). V was clipped by 3 bases and J by 6 bases, with 12 bases between them. The CDR3 extends over 14 amino acids. The CDR3 DNA is TGTGCCAGCAGTTTCTGGGACTTGTCCAATGAGCAGTTCTTC. Translated, it gives CASSFWDLSNEQFF.

V usage is TRBV5-5 and J usage is TRBJ2-7, with D perhaps matching TRBD1 (6 bases). V was shortened by 3 bases and J by 2 bases, with 18 bases between the two germline ends. Germline V gives CDR1 SGHKS, CDR2 YYEKEE (reference sequence). The CDR3 is 16 residues long. The CDR3 loop reads CASSWGPTGTPYEQYF. CDR3 nucleotides: TGTGCCAGCAGCTGGGGACCTACAGGGACCCCCTACGAGCAGTACTTC.

The chain joins TRBV19 to TRBJ2-5; D gene ambiguous. In germline, CDR1 is LNHDA, CDR2 SQIVND (reference sequence). There are 13 residues in the CDR3. V lost 5 bases to trimming and J lost 7 bases, with 14 bases between them. The chain's CDR3 is CASSQATLGTQYF. CDR3 DNA sequence: TGTGCCAGTAGTCAAGCCACCCTGGGGACCCAGTACTTC.

The DNA for the CDR3 is TGCGCCAGCAGCTTGGGACAGGGCGGAAATCAGCCCCAGCATTTT. It yields the protein CASSLGQGGNQPQHF. This sequence joins TRBV5-1 and TRBJ1-5; 7 bases line up with TRBD1. Germline CDR1 reads SGHRS; CDR2 reads YFSETQ. Unmatched junction bases numbered 4, after V lost 0 bases and J lost 4 bases. The CDR3 is made up of 15 amino acids.

This chain joins TRBV29-1 and TRBJ1-1, with a tentative D call TRBD1 (6 bases). The CDR3 has 13 amino acids. Germline CDR1 is SQVTM and CDR2 is ANQGSEA. V lost 6 bases and J 4 bases, leaving 15 bases between the germline ends. DNA for the CDR3: TGCAGCGTCTGGACAGTCGGTGGCACTGAAGCTTTCTTT. Its protein product is CSVWTVGGTEAFF.

The chain links TRBV6-6 to TRBJ2-7; D gene ambiguous. The CDR3 runs to 13 residues. Germline V gene lookup returns CDR1 MNHNY and CDR2 SVGAGI (reference sequence). The V and J ends lost 7 bases and 0 bases respectively, with 10 bases between them. DNA for the CDR3: TGTGCCAGCACCAAAGGAGACTCCTACGAGCAGTACTTC. Its translation is CASTKGDSYEQYF.

This chain connects TRBV18 to TRBJ2-3; 7 bases line up with TRBD1. V was pared by 2 bases and J by 5 bases, with 4 bases of the junction left unmatched. Germline CDR1 KGHSH, CDR2 LQKENI. CDR3 length: 14 amino acids. For the CDR3, the DNA is TGTGCCAGCTCACCAAGCCAGGGGGTAGATACGCAGTATTTT. Translating it yields CASSPSQGVDTQYF. The whole variable domain, filled in from reference TRBV18 and TRBJ2-3, reads NAGVMQNPRHLVRRRGQEARLRCSPMKGHSHVYWYRQLPEEGLKFMVYLQKENIIDESGMPKERFSAEFPKEGPSILRIQQVVRGDSAAYFCASSPSQGVDTQYFGPGTRLTVL.

The genes are TRBV11-2 and TRBJ1-1; 8 bases agree with TRBD1. The CDR3 is made up of 15 amino acids. Germline V gives CDR1 SGHAT, CDR2 FQNNGV. The J segment lost 5 bases and the V segment lost 5 bases, leaving 10 bases of the junction unmatched. CDR3 nucleotides: TGTGCCAGCAGCCGCGGCGCAGGGGGCCCGACTGAAGCTTTCTTT. Protein: CASSRGAGGPTEAFF.

The V gene is TRBV5-1, the J gene TRBJ2-3, with 9 bases identical to TRBD2. J gave up 2 bases and V 2 bases, and 3 bases lay outside the gene matches. The CDR3 is made up of 15 amino acids. CDR1 is SGHRS and CDR2 is YFSETQ in the germline V gene. In DNA, the CDR3 is TGCGCCAGCAGCTTCGGGACTAGCTCCACAGATACGCAGTATTTT. Protein: CASSFGTSSTDTQYF.

The chain recombines TRBV7-2 with TRBJ2-7; D not resolved. The CDR3 covers 13 residues. The germline CDR1 and CDR2 sequences are SGHTA and FQGNSA. Trimming cost V 2 bases and J 1 base, with 6 bases left between them. DNA for the CDR3: TGTGCCAGCAGCTTATCCCATTCCTACGAGCAGTACTTC. Translating gives CASSLSHSYEQYF.

The chain carries TRBV5-1 and TRBJ2-5; 11 bases are a match to TRBD2. Per the germline V gene, CDR1 is SGHRS and CDR2 is YFSETQ. This CDR3 is 16 amino acids long. V was clipped by 3 bases and J by 2 bases; unmatched bases: 6. CDR3 residues: CASSSLAGGGQETQYF. CDR3 nucleotide sequence: TGCGCCAGCAGCTCTCTAGCGGGAGGTGGACAAGAGACCCAGTACTTC.

The V and J genes are TRBV29-1 and TRBJ1-2; D unresolved. CDR3 length equals 13 residues. V was clipped by 3 bases and J by 3 bases, with 11 bases between them. The germline V gene has CDR1 SQVTM and CDR2 ANQGSEA. The CDR3 loop is CSVESQNHYGYTF. In DNA form, the CDR3 reads TGCAGCGTTGAGTCGCAGAACCACTATGGCTACACCTTC.

The gene calls are TRBV6-1 and TRBJ1-2; possibly TRBD1 for D (5 bases). Trimming took 2 bases from V and 8 from J, leaving 15 bases between them. Germline V CDR1 and CDR2: MNHNS, SASEGT. CDR3 length: 14 amino acids. CDR3 DNA: TGTGCCAGCAGTGAACGGGCGGGGCAAAGCGGCTACACCTTC. This encodes CASSERAGQSGYTF.

To note about this clone: A junction boundary mismatches the germline segment, possibly from a read error. Other DNA sequences within the sample encode an identical CDR3. The CDR3 DNA reads TGTGCCATCAGTGGGGGACAGCAAGAGACCCAATACTTC. It specifies CAISGGQQETQYF. The rearrangement links TRBV10-3 to TRBJ2-5, with 7 bases fitting TRBD1. This CDR3 has 13 amino acids. Germline V CDR1 and CDR2: ENHRY, SYGVKD.

The V and J genes are TRBV28 and TRBJ1-2, with 7 bases aligning to TRBD1. The CDR3 extends over 15 amino acids. V dropped 8 bases and J dropped 4; count of bases not matched to a gene: 13. Germline-derived CDR1 and CDR2 are MDHEN and SYDVKM. CDR3 coding DNA: TGTGCCAGCCTATACCGAGGGGGCGCTCGCTATGGCTACACCTTC. As protein: CASLYRGGARYGYTF.

The rearrangement uses TRBV7-9 and TRBJ2-5; D gene unclear. The CDR3 length is 14 residues. Trimming took 3 bases from V and 2 from J, leaving 10 bases between them. From germline, CDR1 is SEHNR and CDR2 FQNEAQ (reference sequence). The CDR3 region has the DNA TGTGCCAGCAGCTTCAGAGGCGAGCAAGAGACCCAGTACTTC. This translates into CASSFRGEQETQYF.

The CDR3 nucleotides are TGTGCCATCAGTGAGAGGGCAACAGGGAGGGTCGGCGGGGGCTCTTACGAGCAGTACTTC. Protein sequence: CAISERATGRVGGGSYEQYF. V gene TRBV10-3 combines with J gene TRBJ2-7; TRBD2 might be the D (7 bases). Germline V gives CDR1 ENHRY, CDR2 SYGVKD. Trimming pared 2 bases from V and 4 bases from J, leaving 30 bases between. The length of the CDR3 is 20 residues.

The chain combines TRBV6-6 with TRBJ1-1; no reliable D call. Germline CDR1 MNHNY, CDR2 SVGAGI (reference sequence). The CDR3 contains 15 residues. V was shortened by 3 bases and J by 5 bases, with 16 bases between the two germline ends. The CDR3 DNA follows: TGTGCCAGCAGTTATCGGGTTCTGACAATGACTGAAGCTTTCTTT. Residues: CASSYRVLTMTEAFF.

The chain combines TRBV5-1 with TRBJ1-4; D is possibly TRBD1 (5 bases). Germline V gives CDR1 SGHRS, CDR2 YFSETQ. This CDR3 has 14 amino acids. Trimming took off 4 bases at V and 3 bases at J, with 10 bases between the two ends. CDR3 protein: CASSPGVSNEKLFF. For the CDR3, the DNA is TGCGCCAGCAGCCCGGGGGTTTCTAATGAAAAACTGTTTTTT.

DNA of the CDR3: TGTGCCAGCAGCCCTCCAGTTCCCGGGCAGAACACCGGGGAGCTGTTTTTT. It encodes CASSPPVPGQNTGELFF. The chain recombines TRBV5-6 with TRBJ2-2; no definite D call. CDR1 SGHDT and CDR2 YYEEEE come from the germline V gene. CDR3 length: 17 residues. The V gene lost 4 bases and the J gene lost 1 base, with 17 bases spanning the gap. The whole variable domain, filled in from reference TRBV5-6 and TRBJ2-2, reads DAGVTQSPTHLIKTRGQQVTLRCSPKSGHDTVSWYQQALGQGPQFIFQYYEEEERQRGNFPDRFSGHQFPNYSSELNVNALLLGDSALYLCASSPPVPGQNTGELFFGEGSRLTVL.

The chain recombines TRBV28 with TRBJ2-1, with D possibly being TRBD1 (6 bases). Looked up from germline, CDR1 is MDHEN and CDR2 is SYDVKM. V lost 6 bases to trimming and J lost 5 bases, with 17 bases between them. The CDR3 has 15 amino acids. CDR3 nucleotides: TGTGCCAGCAGCCTCCTTAGGACAGTGCACAATGAGCAGTTCTTC. Encoded protein: CASSLLRTVHNEQFF.